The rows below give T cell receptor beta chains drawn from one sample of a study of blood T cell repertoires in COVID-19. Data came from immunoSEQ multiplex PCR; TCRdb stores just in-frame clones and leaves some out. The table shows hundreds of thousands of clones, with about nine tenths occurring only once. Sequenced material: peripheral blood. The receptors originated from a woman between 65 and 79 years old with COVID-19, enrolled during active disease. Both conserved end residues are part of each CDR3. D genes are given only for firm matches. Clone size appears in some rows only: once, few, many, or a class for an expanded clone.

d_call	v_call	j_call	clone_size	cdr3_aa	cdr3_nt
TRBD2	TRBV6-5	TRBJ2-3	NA	CASSRQAGGTDTQYF	TGTGCCAGCAGCCGGCAAGCGGGGGGGACAGATACGCAGTATTTT
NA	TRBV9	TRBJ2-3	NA	CASSPPAGRSTDTQYF	TGTGCCAGCAGCCCCCCCGCCGGTCGAAGCACAGATACGCAGTATTTT
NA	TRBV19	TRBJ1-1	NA	CASSKPHTGRTEAFF	TGTGCCAGTAGCAAACCTCACACTGGGAGGACTGAAGCTTTCTTT
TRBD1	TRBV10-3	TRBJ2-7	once	CAISEWGQGYEQYF	TGTGCCATCAGTGAATGGGGACAGGGCTACGAGCAGTACTTC
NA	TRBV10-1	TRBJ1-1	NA	CASRGPESTEAFF	TGCGCCAGCAGGGGGCCGGAGAGCACTGAAGCTTTCTTT
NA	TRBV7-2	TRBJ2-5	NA	CASSLVGVGTGETQYF	TGTGCCAGCAGCTTAGTCGGTGTGGGTACGGGGGAGACCCAGTACTTC
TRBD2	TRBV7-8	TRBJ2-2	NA	CASSLRFSGGDTGELFF	TGTGCCAGCAGCTTAAGGTTTAGCGGGGGGGACACCGGGGAGCTGTTTTTT
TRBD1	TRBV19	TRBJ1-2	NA	CASSTTGYEGYTF	TGTGCCAGTAGTACGACAGGGTATGAAGGCTACACCTTC
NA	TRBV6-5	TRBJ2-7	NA	CASRTETPSYEQYF	TGTGCCAGCAGGACCGAGACACCGAGCTACGAGCAGTACTTC
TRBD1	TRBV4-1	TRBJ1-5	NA	CASSQPDRARDQPQHF	TGCGCCAGCAGCCAACCAGACAGGGCCCGAGATCAGCCCCAGCATTTT
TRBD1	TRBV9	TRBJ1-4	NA	CASSAGTGTPTNEKLFF	TGTGCCAGCAGCGCAGGGACAGGGACACCAACTAATGAAAAACTGTTTTTT
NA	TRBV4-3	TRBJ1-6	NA	CASSQDWGGEYNSPLHF	TGCGCCAGCAGCCAAGACTGGGGGGGCGAGTATAATTCACCCCTCCACTTT
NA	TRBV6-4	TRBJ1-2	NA	CASSDSIGGAGRGYTF	TGTGCCAGCAGTGACTCGATAGGCGGGGCAGGCCGTGGCTACACCTTC
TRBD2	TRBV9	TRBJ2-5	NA	CASSVGTSDGMLQETQYF	TGTGCCAGCAGCGTAGGGACTAGCGATGGGATGTTACAAGAGACCCAGTACTTC
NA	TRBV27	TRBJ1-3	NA	CASSPIRGAGNTIYF	TGTGCCAGCAGCCCAATCAGGGGAGCTGGAAACACCATATATTTT
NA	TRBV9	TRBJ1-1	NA	CASSVDGSGGTEAFF	TGTGCCAGCAGCGTAGATGGGTCCGGGGGCACTGAAGCTTTCTTT
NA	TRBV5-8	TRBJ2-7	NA	CASSTWPRGRDYEQYF	TGTGCCAGCAGCACCTGGCCGAGAGGCAGAGACTACGAGCAGTACTTC
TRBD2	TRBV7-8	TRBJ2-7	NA	CASSPGLAGLAQYF	TGTGCCAGCAGCCCGGGACTAGCGGGGCTCGCGCAGTACTTC
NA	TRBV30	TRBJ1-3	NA	CACLTRGTGNTIYF	TGTGCCTGCTTAACTCGGGGGACGGGAAACACCATATATTTT
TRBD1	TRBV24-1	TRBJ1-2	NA	CATSDPGTGYGYTF	TGTGCCACCAGTGATCCAGGGACAGGGTATGGCTACACCTTC
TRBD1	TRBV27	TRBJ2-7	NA	CASSSRQGAYEQYF	TGTGCCAGCAGTTCGAGACAGGGGGCCTACGAGCAGTACTTC
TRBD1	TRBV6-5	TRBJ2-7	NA	CASSSRDSFYEQYF	TGTGCCAGCAGTTCGAGGGACAGCTTCTACGAGCAGTACTTC
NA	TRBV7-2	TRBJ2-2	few	CASVRLPNTGELFF	TGTGCCAGCGTACGACTACCTAACACCGGGGAGCTGTTTTTT
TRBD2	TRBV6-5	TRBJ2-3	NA	CASSQIAGSTDTQYF	TGTGCCAGCAGTCAAATAGCGGGTAGCACAGATACGCAGTATTTT
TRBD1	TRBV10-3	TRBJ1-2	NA	CAISAGEGAGGYTF	TGTGCCATCAGTGCCGGCGAGGGGGCTGGTGGCTACACCTTC
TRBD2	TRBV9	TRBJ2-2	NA	CASSVVDSGVTGELFF	TGTGCCAGCAGCGTAGTTGATAGCGGGGTCACCGGGGAGCTGTTTTTT
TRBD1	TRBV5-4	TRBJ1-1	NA	CASSPQRQGLLPFF	TGTGCCAGCAGCCCTCAGAGACAGGGGCTTTTGCCTTTCTTT
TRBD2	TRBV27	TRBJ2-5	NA	CASSNPGLAGETQYF	TGTGCCAGCAGTAACCCGGGACTAGCGGGGGAGACCCAGTACTTC
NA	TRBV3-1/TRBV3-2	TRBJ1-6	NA	CASSQNPRDSLHF	TGTGCCAGCAGCCAAAACCCCCGGGACTCCCTCCACTTT
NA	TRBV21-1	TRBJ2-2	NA	CASRQGSGELFF	TGTGCCAGCAGACAGGGTTCCGGGGAGCTGTTTTTT
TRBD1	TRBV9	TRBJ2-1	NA	CASSAGQGNNEQFF	TGTGCCAGCAGCGCGGGACAGGGGAACAATGAGCAGTTCTTC
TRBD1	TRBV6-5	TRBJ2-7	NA	CASSSRDRDGQYF	TGTGCCAGCAGTAGCCGGGACAGGGACGGGCAGTACTTC
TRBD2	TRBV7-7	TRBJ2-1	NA	CASSLALAGGRNEQFF	TGTGCCAGCAGCTTAGCTCTAGCGGGGGGCCGCAATGAGCAGTTCTTC
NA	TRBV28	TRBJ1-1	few	CASTTGNTEAFF	TGTGCCAGTACGACAGGCAACACTGAAGCTTTCTTT
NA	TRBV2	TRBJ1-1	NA	CASSPQGRDTEAFF	TGTGCCAGCAGTCCGCAGGGGAGGGACACTGAAGCTTTCTTT
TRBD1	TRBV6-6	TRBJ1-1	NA	CASSRGQGGSEAFF	TGTGCCAGCAGTAGAGGACAGGGGGGGTCTGAAGCTTTCTTT
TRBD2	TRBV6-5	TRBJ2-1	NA	CASTDLAGGLNEQFF	TGTGCCAGCACCGATCTAGCGGGGGGGCTCAATGAGCAGTTCTTC
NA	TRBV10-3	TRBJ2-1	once	CAIQPPMTKEQFF	TGTGCCATCCAACCCCCAATGACAAAGGAGCAGTTCTTC
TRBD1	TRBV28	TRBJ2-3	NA	CASSPGTDNTDTQYF	TGTGCCAGCAGTCCAGGGACAGACAACACAGATACGCAGTATTTT
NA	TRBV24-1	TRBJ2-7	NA	CAPGDRTYEQYF	TGTGCCCCAGGGGACCGCACCTACGAGCAGTACTTC
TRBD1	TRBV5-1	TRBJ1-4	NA	CASSLGTGGGNEKLFF	TGCGCCAGCAGCCTTGGGACAGGGGGAGGTAATGAAAAACTGTTTTTT
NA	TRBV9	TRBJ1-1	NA	CASSPRVLNTEAFF	TGTGCCAGCAGCCCGCGCGTTCTGAACACTGAAGCTTTCTTT
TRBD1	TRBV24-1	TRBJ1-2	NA	CATSDPDRGYGYTF	TGTGCCACCAGTGATCCGGACAGGGGGTATGGCTACACCTTC
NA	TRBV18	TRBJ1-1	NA	CASSKPSTEAFF	TGTGCCAGCTCTAAGCCTAGCACTGAAGCTTTCTTT
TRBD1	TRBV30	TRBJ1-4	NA	CAWTQGASNEKLFF	TGTGCCTGGACACAGGGGGCGTCTAATGAAAAACTGTTTTTT
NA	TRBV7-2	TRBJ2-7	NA	CASSRASTGYEQYF	TGTGCCAGCAGCCGCGCAAGTACAGGCTACGAGCAGTACTTC
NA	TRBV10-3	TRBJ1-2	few	CAISGSHNWAYGYTF	TGTGCCATTTCAGGATCCCATAACTGGGCTTATGGCTACACCTTC
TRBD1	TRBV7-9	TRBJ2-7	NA	CASSPWTGPEQYF	TGTGCCAGCAGCCCTTGGACAGGGCCCGAGCAGTACTTC
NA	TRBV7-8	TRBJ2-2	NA	CASSLRAGTGELFF	TGTGCCAGCAGCTTAAGGGCGGGCACCGGGGAGCTGTTTTTT
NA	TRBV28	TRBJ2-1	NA	CASSRPTGRYGEQFF	TGTGCCAGCAGCCGCCCGACAGGGAGGTATGGTGAGCAGTTCTTC